What follows is one T cell receptor (beta chain) and its context. Antigen: not known. Trimming cost V 0 bases and J 4 bases, with 4 bases left between them. Germline V lookup: CDR1 SGHRS, CDR2 YFSETQ. The CDR3 is 12 amino acids. The sample originates from a study of radiotherapy plus CTLA-4 blockade in lung cancer. Overall study context: Overall, 18% of patients showed an objective response, while about 29% attained disease control. General study points: Blood-borne expansion of tumor-derived TCR clones followed radiotherapy plus ipilimumab. The best prediction of response reportedly came from early blood T cell clone dynamics, with interferon-beta.

Participants had chemo-refractory metastatic non-small-cell lung cancer and were treated with focal radiation plus ipilimumab CTLA-4 blockade. Measured with immunoSEQ multiplex PCR; TCRdb has only the in-frame clones, and not every one. This repertoire shows 51,000 or so clones, roughly 88% found once; its top ten account for 7.8%. The material sequenced was peripheral blood, taken from a patient treated with radiotherapy plus ipilimumab. The clonotype comes from a human donor with non-small cell lung cancer whose response to radiotherapy plus ipilimumab could not be evaluated. The rearrangement uses TRBV5-1 and TRBJ1-2; D is ambiguous. This CDR3 is CASSLASYGYTF. As DNA, the CDR3 is TGCGCCAGCAGCTTGGCTAGCTATGGCTACACCTTC.